This TCR beta chain was retrieved from a study of T cell repertoires in cytomegalovirus infection. Study results and limitations: HLA-C-restricted CMV-specific TCR beta clonotypes prevailed in the ex vivo response.

Using its own MiXCR run on the reads, TCRdb lists one record per CDR3 protein. The sample gives under 450,000 distinct CDR3 sequences, approximately 35% of which show up once; about 13% is in the top ten. Remarks on this clonotype: The antigen remains unidentified.

The sequence was collected from a human donor in good health (CMV status not recorded). Some clones in this sample may be carry-over from other donors' samples. Sequencing was performed on cultured PBMCs, taken from culture after CMV antigen stimulation.

CDR3 coding DNA: TGTGCCAGCAGTGAAGCGGGGACTAGCGGGTTTGGCTCCTACAATGAGCAGTTCTTC. Translating gives CASSEAGTSGFGSYNEQFF. The rearrangement joins TRBV6-1 to TRBJ2-1, with 12 bases aligning to TRBD2. V lost 0 bases to trimming and J lost 0 bases; unmatched junction nucleotides: 6. Germline V CDR1 and CDR2: MNHNS, SASEGT. The CDR3 extends over 19 amino acids.